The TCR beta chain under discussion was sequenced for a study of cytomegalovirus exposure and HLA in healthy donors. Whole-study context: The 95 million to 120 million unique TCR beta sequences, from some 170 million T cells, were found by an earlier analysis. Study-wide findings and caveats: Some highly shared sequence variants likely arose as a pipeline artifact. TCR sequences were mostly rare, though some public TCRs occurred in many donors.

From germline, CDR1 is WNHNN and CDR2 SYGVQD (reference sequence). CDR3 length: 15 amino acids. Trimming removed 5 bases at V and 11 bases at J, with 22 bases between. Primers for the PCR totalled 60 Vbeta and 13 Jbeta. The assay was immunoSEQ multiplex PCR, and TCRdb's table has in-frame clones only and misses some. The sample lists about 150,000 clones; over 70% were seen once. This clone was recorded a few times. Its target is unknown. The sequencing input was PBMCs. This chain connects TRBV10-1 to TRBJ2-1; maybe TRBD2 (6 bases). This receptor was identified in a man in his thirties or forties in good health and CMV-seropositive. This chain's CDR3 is CASSLVSGSGSKQFF. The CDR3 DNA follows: TGCGCCAGCAGTCTCGTTTCGGGTAGCGGCAGCAAGCAGTTCTTC.